One sample yielded the 7 T cell receptor beta chains listed below, sequenced in a study of sequential checkpoint blockade in melanoma. This sample's treatment: randomized to nivolumab then ipilimumab (arm A) or the reverse (arm B). TCRdb's copy holds only in-frame clones and misses some; the assay was immunoSEQ multiplex PCR. The table includes roughly 5,000 clones, 30% to 35% detected once. The source was tumor tissue (inferred from file names), collected from a patient given nivolumab and ipilimumab in sequence. The receptors derive from a human donor with melanoma.

This clone appeared a few times. This chain joins TRBV6-8 and TRBJ1-3, with D possibly matching TRBD1 (5 bases). The germline V gene encodes CDR1 MNHGY and CDR2 SAAAGT. This CDR3 has 14 amino acids. Trimming took off 6 bases at V and 6 bases at J, with 15 bases between the two ends. The CDR3 here is CASRRPGHENTIYF. The CDR3 DNA reads as TGTGCCAGCAGGAGACCGGGGCACGAAAACACCATATATTTT.

The chain has TRBV9 and TRBJ1-5; D gene ambiguous. Between the trimmed V and J ends, which lost 5 bases and 4 bases, there was a span of 13 bases. The CDR3 extends over 14 amino acids. Germline V gene sequence: CDR1 SGDLS, CDR2 YYNGEE. DNA for the CDR3: TGTGCCAGCAGTGTCGGGCAGAGAAATCAGCCCCAGCATTTT. Residues: CASSVGQRNQPQHF.

There are a few counts of this clone. This chain joins TRBV9 and TRBJ2-7; 10 bases match TRBD1. CDR3 length equals 15 residues. J lost 0 bases, V lost 5 bases, and 5 bases had no gene match. Germline lookup yields CDR1 SGDLS and CDR2 YYNGEE. CDR3 in amino acids: CASREGQGTSYEQYF. The CDR3 DNA reads TGTGCCAGCAGAGAGGGACAGGGGACCTCCTACGAGCAGTACTTC.

The rearrangement links TRBV4-1 to TRBJ1-5; D unresolved. Germline CDR1 and CDR2: MGHRA and YSYEKL. The CDR3 runs 13 residues. The germline V and J ends were trimmed by 1 base and 5 bases, with 6 bases remaining between them. CDR3 DNA: TGCGCCAGCAGCCAAGGTTGGGATCAGCCCCAGCATTTT. It translates to CASSQGWDQPQHF.

This clone turned up a few times. The chain joins TRBV6-8 to TRBJ2-6, with TRBD1 matching over 9 bases. Germline V gives CDR1 MNHGY, CDR2 SAAAGT. V shed 5 bases, J shed 0 bases, and the junction held 5 bases outside the gene matches. This CDR3 has 17 amino acids. CDR3 loop: CASSRTGGLSGANVLTF. CDR3 DNA: TGTGCCAGCAGTCGAACAGGGGGCCTCTCTGGGGCCAACGTCCTGACTTTC.

This chain uses TRBV6-8 with TRBJ1-3; D unclear. Germline CDR1 MNHGY, CDR2 SAAAGT. V lost 2 bases to trimming and J lost 0 bases, with 8 bases between them. This CDR3 region has 15 residues. The CDR3 protein is CASSYRQVSGNTIYF. CDR3 bases: TGTGCCAGCAGTTACCGGCAGGTCTCTGGAAACACCATATATTTT.

The V call is TRBV9, the J call TRBJ1-2; a possible D gene is TRBD1 (6 bases). The V gene lost 0 bases and the J gene lost 4 bases, with 28 bases spanning the gap. Looked up from germline, CDR1 is SGDLS and CDR2 is YYNGEE. This CDR3 spans 20 amino acids. The CDR3 spells CASSVALPQPMTRGTYGYTF. As DNA, the CDR3 is TGTGCCAGCAGCGTAGCCTTACCTCAGCCAATGACCAGGGGAACCTATGGCTACACCTTC.